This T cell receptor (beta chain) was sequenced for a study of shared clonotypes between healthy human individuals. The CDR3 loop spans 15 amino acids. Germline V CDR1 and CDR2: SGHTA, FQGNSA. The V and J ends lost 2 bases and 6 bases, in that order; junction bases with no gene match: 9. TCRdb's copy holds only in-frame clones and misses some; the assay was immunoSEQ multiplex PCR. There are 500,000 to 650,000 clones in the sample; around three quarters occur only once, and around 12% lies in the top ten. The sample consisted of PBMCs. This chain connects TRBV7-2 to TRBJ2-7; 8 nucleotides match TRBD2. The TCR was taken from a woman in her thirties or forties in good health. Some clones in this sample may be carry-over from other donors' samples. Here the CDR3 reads CASSLRTGRVSEQYF. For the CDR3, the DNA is TGTGCCAGCAGCTTAAGGACCGGGAGGGTGAGCGAGCAGTACTTC.